This record covers a single TCR beta chain. The CDR3 spans 15 residues. Germline loops: CDR1 SGHTA, CDR2 FQGTGA. The junction had 10 bases not matched to a gene; V was cut back by 4 bases and J by 8 bases. Per the original methods: Reference gene primer amplification gave estimated nucleated cell counts. Some clones are missing from TCRdb's copy, which holds only in-frame ones; the method was immunoSEQ multiplex PCR. V, J and clone size are those of that table, while D and trimming were read from the DNA. This table holds 140,000 to 150,000 clones, about 88% found once. The data derive from a study of blood T cell repertoires in COVID-19.

The clonotype comes from a human donor in a cohort sampled during active COVID-19. Sequencing was carried out using peripheral blood. The rearrangement joins TRBV7-3 to TRBJ2-7; TRBD2 matches at 11 bases. CDR3 region: CASSSLAGGELKQYF. The CDR3, as DNA: TGTGCCAGCAGCTCCCTAGCGGGAGGCGAATTGAAGCAGTACTTC. The whole variable domain, filled in from reference TRBV7-3 and TRBJ2-7, reads GAGVSQTPSNKVTEKGKYVELRCDPISGHTALYWYRQSLGQGPEFLIYFQGTGAADDSGLPNDRFFAVRPEGSVSTLKIQRTERGDSAVYLCASSSLAGGELKQYFGPGTRLTVT.